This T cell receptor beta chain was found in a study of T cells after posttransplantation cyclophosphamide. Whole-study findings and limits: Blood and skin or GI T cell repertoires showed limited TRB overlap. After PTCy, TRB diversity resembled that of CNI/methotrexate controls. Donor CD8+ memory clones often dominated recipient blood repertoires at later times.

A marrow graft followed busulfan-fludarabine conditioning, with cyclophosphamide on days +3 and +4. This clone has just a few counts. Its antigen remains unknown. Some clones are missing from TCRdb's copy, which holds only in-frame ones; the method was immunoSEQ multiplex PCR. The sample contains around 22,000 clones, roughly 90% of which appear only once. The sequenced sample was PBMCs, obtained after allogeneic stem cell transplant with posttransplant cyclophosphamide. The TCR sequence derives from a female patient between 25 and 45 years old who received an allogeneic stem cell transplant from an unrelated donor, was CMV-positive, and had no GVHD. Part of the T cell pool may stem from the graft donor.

The CDR3 sequence: CASKQGAHSPLHF. The CDR3 bases are TGCGCCAGCAAGCAGGGGGCCCATTCACCCCTCCACTTT. The V call is TRBV10-2, the J call TRBJ1-6, with 8 positions matching TRBD1. This CDR3 region has 13 residues. The V gene end was trimmed by 7 bases and the J gene end by 8 bases; junction bases not matched to a gene: 4. Germline CDR1 and CDR2: WSHSY and SAAADI.